This T cell receptor beta chain appears in the sequencing data of a study of long-term antiretroviral therapy in people with HIV. Version v3.0 of the immunoSEQ assay ran at survey level. TCRdb's table, derived via immunoSEQ multiplex PCR, lists solely in-frame clones and lacks some. The sample shows 19,000 or so clones, approximately 85% of them seen only once. Remarks on this clone: What it recognizes is unknown.

The study's findings and limits: Once patients were on ART, diversity went higher but still fell short of transplant donor controls. Drawn between about 2004 and 2017, the blood was possibly obtained under older ART regimens. Pre-ART-expanded clones dominated the repertoire at all time points.

This CDR3 comprises 13 residues. Germline CDR1 SGDLS, CDR2 YYNGEE. The germline V and J ends were trimmed by 4 bases and 7 bases, with 14 bases remaining between them. This sequence was found in a man in his thirties or forties with HIV. V and J are TRBV9 and TRBJ1-1; the D is unclear. The sequencing here drew on unsorted PBMCs, taken at the start of antiretroviral therapy. Written as DNA, the CDR3 is TGTGCCAGCAGCTTAGTTAGAGGGAATGAAGCTTTCTTT. As protein: CASSLVRGNEAFF.